Following are 21 T cell receptor beta chains from one sample sequenced in a study of tumor-infiltrating lymphocytes in primary liver carcinoma. From 500 to 600 ng of total RNA, TCR beta-specific cDNA was reverse-transcribed using a constant-region primer. For TCR beta, libraries were produced by three nested multiplex PCR rounds using slightly modified ARM-PCR. The first two PCR rounds used TRBV1-TRBV30 forward primers with a C-beta reverse primer, 10 cycles each. TCRdb recomputed calls from the multiplex PCR reads with MiXCR, one row per CDR3 protein. The sample has about 320,000 distinct CDR3 sequences; roughly 60% are singletons. Extraction also yielded germline DNA, while blood RNA was obtained from unsorted whole blood. Material for sequencing was peripheral blood. All receptors derive from a woman in her thirties with primary liver carcinoma and hepatitis B virus infection.

This clonotype was recorded only once. One end of the junction is discordant with germline, which a read error may explain. The chain carries TRBV11-3 and TRBJ1-2; tentatively, D is TRBD1 (6 bases). CDR1 and CDR2 from the germline V gene are SGHNT and YENEEA. The CDR3 has 16 amino acids. In DNA form, the CDR3 reads TGTGCCAGCAGCTTAGACCCGGGGACATGGGTATCTGAGTACTCCTTC. Amino acid sequence: CASSLDPGTWVSEYSF.

This clonotype was counted between two and nine times. J is TRBJ1-5 and V is TRBV6-2 or TRBV6-3, with D possibly TRBD1 on 6 matching bases. This CDR3 is 15 amino acids long. The V end was cut by 2 bases, the J end by 6 bases, with 14 bases between. CDR1 is MNHEY, CDR2 SVGEGT, per germline. The CDR3 nucleotides read TGTGCCAGCAGTTACGAACAGGGAGGTGGTCAGCCCCAGCATTTT. Its protein is CASSYEQGGGQPQHF.

To note about this clonotype: A read error may be the cause here, since a much bigger clone is one base away. The gene calls are TRBV4-2 and TRBJ1-3, with 7 bases that match TRBD1. Germline values: CDR1 LGHNA, CDR2 YNFKEQ. V was clipped by 5 bases and J by 4 bases; unmatched bases: 8. This CDR3 contains 15 residues. CDR3 DNA: TGTGCCAGCAGCTCTGGGACAGCCGACGGAAACACCATATATTTT. Amino acid sequence: CASSSGTADGNTIYF.

The sample holds one count of this clonotype. This may be a read error: a much more frequent sequence differs by one nucleotide. This chain links TRBV12-3 or TRBV12-4 with TRBJ2-3, with 7 bases lining up with TRBD2. The CDR3 extends over 15 amino acids. The trim removed 5 bases at V and 5 bases at J, leaving 10 bases unmatched. CDR3 in amino acids: CASSPRLTGGDTQYF. The DNA for the CDR3 is TGTGCCAGCAGTCCCAGACTAACGGGAGGAGATACGCAGTATTTT.

Comment on this clonotype: The junction departs from germline at one end; a sequencing error may be responsible. This chain connects TRBV29-1 to TRBJ1-1, with D perhaps matching TRBD1 (6 bases). The germline gives CDR1 SQVTM, CDR2 ANQGSEA. The CDR3 contains 12 residues. The DNA of the CDR3 is TGCAGCGTCAACCGAGGGGGGGCTGAAGCTTCTTTT. As protein: CSVNRGGAEASF.

The chain joins TRBV6-5 to TRBJ2-5, with D unresolved. The CDR3 has 11 amino acids. Between the trimmed V and J ends, which lost 8 bases and 4 bases, there was a span of 8 bases. Germline loops: CDR1 MNHEY, CDR2 SVGAGI. CDR3 DNA: TGTGCCAGCGTTTACCTAGAGACCCAGTACTTC. This sequence encodes CASVYLETQYF.

Details on this clonotype: A read error is possible here, since a much larger clone lies one base away. In nucleotides, the CDR3 is TGCAGCGTTGAAGGGACGCGACTGGAGACCCAGTACTTC. Translated, it gives CSVEGTRLETQYF. The V gene is TRBV29-1, the J gene TRBJ2-5, with D unresolved. V lost 1 base and J lost 5, with 11 bases in between. The CDR3 contains 13 residues. CDR1 is SQVTM and CDR2 is ANQGSEA in the germline V gene.

The chain uses TRBV28 and TRBJ1-5; a weak D match, TRBD1 (5 bases). CDR3 length: 13 amino acids. Trimming cost V 8 bases and J 2 bases, with 10 bases left between them. Germline CDR1 MDHEN, CDR2 SYDVKM. CDR3 DNA sequence: TGTGCCAGCTTGAGGGGCGGCAATCAGCCCCAGCATTTT. It codes for CASLRGGNQPQHF.

This clonotype came up many times. The chain recombines TRBV11-3 with TRBJ2-3, with TRBD2 identical over 8 bases. V was clipped by 5 bases and J by 2 bases; unmatched bases: 12. Per the germline V gene, CDR1 is SGHNT and CDR2 is YENEEA. CDR3 length equals 17 residues. The CDR3 spells CASSPYLAGSYTDTQYF. CDR3 bases: TGTGCCAGCAGCCCTTACCTAGCGGGCTCTTACACAGATACGCAGTATTTT. Complete variable domain (other parts from reference TRBV11-3 and TRBJ2-3): EAGVVQSPRYKIIEKKQPVAFWCNPISGHNTLYWYLQNLGQGPELLIRYENEEAVDDSQLPKDRFSAERLKGVDSTLKIQPAELGDSAVYLCASSPYLAGSYTDTQYFGPGTRLTVL.

Details on this clonotype: This may be a read error: a much more frequent sequence differs by one nucleotide. The chain carries TRBV4-1 and TRBJ2-5, with 7 bases identical to TRBD2. CDR1 is MGHRA and CDR2 is YSYEKL in the germline V gene. Unmatched junction bases numbered 11, after V lost 7 bases and J lost 0 bases. CDR3 size: 16 residues. The CDR3 nucleotides read TGCGCCAGCAACCATCCGATAGCGGGCCACCAAGAGACCCAGTACTTC. This translates into CASNHPIAGHQETQYF.

The table lists this clonotype with a few counts. A much larger clone differs from this one at a single base, so this may be a read error. As the CDR3 is not closed by the conserved phenylalanine or tryptophan, this likely results from a read error. The chain carries TRBV6-1 and TRBJ1-1, with D tentatively TRBD1 (5 bases). Looked up from germline, CDR1 is MNHNS and CDR2 is SASEGT. CDR3 length equals 14 residues. V lost 3 bases to trimming and J lost 2 bases, with 10 bases between them. In nucleotides, the CDR3 is TGTGCCAGCAGTGAGTACAGGAAAAACACTGAAGCTTTCTCT. It translates to CASSEYRKNTEAFS.

This clonotype has at least ten counts. V and J are TRBV6-5 and TRBJ1-1; D unclear. V lost 4 bases, J lost 1 base, and 7 bases lay in between. The germline V gene has CDR1 MNHEY and CDR2 SVGAGI. This CDR3 contains 13 residues. In DNA form, the CDR3 reads TGTGCCAGCAGTTTGACCGAGAACACTGAAGCTTTCTTT. Its translation: CASSLTENTEAFF.

The sample holds many counts of this clonotype. The chain combines TRBV11-1 with TRBJ1-1; a possible D gene is TRBD1 (6 bases). Germline V lookup: CDR1 SGHAT, CDR2 FQDESV (reference sequence). There are 15 residues in the CDR3. The V end was cut by 4 bases, the J end by 1 base, with 13 bases between. The CDR3, as DNA: TGTGCCAGCAGCTCTACCTCGACAGGGAACACTGAAGCTTTCTTT. As protein: CASSSTSTGNTEAFF.

A remark on this clonotype: A junction end diverges from the germline sequence, so it may reflect a read error. The V and J genes are TRBV4-3 and TRBJ2-4; TRBD2 aligns across 12 bases. The CDR3 spans 16 residues. CDR1 and CDR2 from the germline V gene are LGHNA and YSLEER. The CDR3 reads CDSSQALAGGKNIQYF. CDR3 DNA sequence: TGCGACAGCAGCCAAGCACTAGCGGGGGGCAAAAACATTCAGTATTTC.

Comments on this clonotype: Given a much more abundant clone one base away, this may be a read error. This rearrangement joins TRBV29-1 to TRBJ2-5, with D possibly TRBD1 on 6 matching bases. CDR3 size: 12 residues. The germline gives CDR1 SQVTM, CDR2 ANQGSEA. V lost 3 bases, J lost 5 bases, and 10 bases lay in between. CDR3 coding DNA: TGCAGCGTTGATGTAACAGGGGAGACCCAGTACTTC. It yields the protein CSVDVTGETQYF.

The chain couples TRBV5-6 to TRBJ2-5, with unresolved D. The germline CDR1 and CDR2 sequences are SGHDT and YYEEEE. Between the trimmed V and J ends, which lost 3 bases and 4 bases, there was a span of 13 bases. There are 14 residues in the CDR3. For the CDR3, the DNA is TGTGCCAGCAGCTACCCTACGGAAGGAGAGACCCAGTACTTC. The encoded protein is CASSYPTEGETQYF. The whole variable domain, remainder taken from reference TRBV5-6 and TRBJ2-5, is DAGVTQSPTHLIKTRGQQVTLRCSPKSGHDTVSWYQQALGQGPQFIFQYYEEEERQRGNFPDRFSGHQFPNYSSELNVNALLLGDSALYLCASSYPTEGETQYFGPGTRLLVL.

This clonotype was counted only a few times. The chain carries TRBV13 and TRBJ2-1, with TRBD2 identical over 13 bases. The germline CDR1 and CDR2 sequences are PRHDT and FYEKMQ (reference sequence). CDR3 length equals 17 residues. Unmatched junction bases numbered 10, after V lost 5 bases and J lost 6 bases. The CDR3 region is CASSPRTSGSLRNEQFF. CDR3 bases: TGTGCCAGCAGCCCTCGGACTAGCGGGAGCCTACGCAATGAGCAGTTCTTC.

This clonotype was observed many times. The chain carries TRBV29-1 and TRBJ1-5, with a possible D match to TRBD1 (5 bases). Germline V lookup: CDR1 SQVTM, CDR2 ANQGSEA. This CDR3 comprises 13 residues. Deletions cut 6 bases from V and 3 bases from J, with 12 bases between. The CDR3: CSVAGNTNQPQHF. CDR3 nucleotide sequence: TGCAGCGTGGCAGGGAATACCAATCAGCCCCAGCATTTT.

Of note for this clonotype: This sequence may be a read error, since a much larger clone differs from it by one base. In this CDR3 the conserved last residue, phenylalanine or tryptophan, is missing, so a read error is likely. V gene TRBV6-6 combines with J gene TRBJ1-2; D ambiguous. V dropped 2 bases and J dropped 4 bases, with 23 bases sitting between them. The CDR3 has 18 residues. Germline assignment: CDR1 MNHNY and CDR2 SVGAGI (reference sequence). The CDR3 nucleotides are TGTGCCAGCAGTTACCACTCCCGGCAGCAGTCCCTAGTCTATGGCTACACCCTC. This encodes CASSYHSRQQSLVYGYTL.

Worth noting for this clonotype: This CDR3 is missing its conserved last phenylalanine or tryptophan, likely due to a read error. The J gene is TRBJ2-3, the V gene TRBV7-8; TRBD1 might be the D (7 bases). In germline, CDR1 is SGHVS, CDR2 FQNEAQ. The CDR3 is 15 amino acids. The CDR3 protein is CASSWQGGGTDTQYL. CDR3 coding DNA: TGCGCCAGCAGCTGGCAGGGGGGCGGCACAGATACGCAGTATCTT.

Turning to this clonotype: The missing conserved phenylalanine or tryptophan at the end of this CDR3 makes a read error likely. No DNA is shown, since the ends of the CDR3 on it are uncertain; the CDR3 is the one TCRdb lists. This rearrangement joins TRBV11-2 to TRBJ2-2; the table's D call, TRBD2, has no DNA check behind it. Inclusive of both ends, the CDR3 amounts to 15 amino acids. Germline V gene lookup returns CDR1 SGHAT and CDR2 FQNNGV. CDR3: CASSSRPLNIGELLS.